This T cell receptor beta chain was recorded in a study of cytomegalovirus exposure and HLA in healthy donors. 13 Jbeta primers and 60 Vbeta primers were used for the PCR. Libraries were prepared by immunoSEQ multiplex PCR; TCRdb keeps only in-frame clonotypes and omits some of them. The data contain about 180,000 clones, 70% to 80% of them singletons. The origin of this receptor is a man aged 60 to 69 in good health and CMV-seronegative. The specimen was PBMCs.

CDR3 region: CARTTRGRQPQHF. CDR3 nucleotide sequence: TGTGCCCGCACAACCCGGGGTAGACAGCCCCAGCATTTT. J is TRBJ1-5 and V is TRBV27, with no clear D. The ends were cut back, 11 bases at V and 7 bases at J, with 18 bases in the middle. The CDR3 extends over 13 amino acids. Germline CDR1 reads MNHEY; CDR2 reads SMNVEV (reference sequence).